This T cell receptor (beta chain) was profiled in a study of cytomegalovirus exposure and HLA in healthy donors. The study, taken as a whole, reports: Follow-up analysis seemed to connect common viral pathogens with several of the most significant clusters identified.

From germline, CDR1 is SGDLS and CDR2 YYNGEE. The CDR3 spans 15 residues. Germline trimming cut 3 bases from V and 3 bases from J; bases unmatched to any gene: 3. This PCR relied on a set of 60 Vbeta primers and 13 Jbeta primers. Authors' methods: As a later analysis found, there were 60 million to 90 million unique TCR beta chains, of which some 10 million were shared. Using immunoSEQ multiplex PCR, the repertoire was profiled, and TCRdb retains in-frame clones only, with some absent. Clone size and the V and J calls come from that table; the DNA yielded D and trimming. The sample lists roughly 100,000 clones, more than 75% occurring once. The table lists this clone with a few counts. Its antigen is still unknown.

This TCR was recovered from a woman aged 18-29 years in good health and CMV-seropositive. The chain joins TRBV9 to TRBJ2-3; 11 bases agree with TRBD2. The specimen was PBMCs. The CDR3 is CASSGTSGRTDTQYF. CDR3 in DNA: TGTGCCAGCAGCGGTACTAGCGGGAGAACAGATACGCAGTATTTT.